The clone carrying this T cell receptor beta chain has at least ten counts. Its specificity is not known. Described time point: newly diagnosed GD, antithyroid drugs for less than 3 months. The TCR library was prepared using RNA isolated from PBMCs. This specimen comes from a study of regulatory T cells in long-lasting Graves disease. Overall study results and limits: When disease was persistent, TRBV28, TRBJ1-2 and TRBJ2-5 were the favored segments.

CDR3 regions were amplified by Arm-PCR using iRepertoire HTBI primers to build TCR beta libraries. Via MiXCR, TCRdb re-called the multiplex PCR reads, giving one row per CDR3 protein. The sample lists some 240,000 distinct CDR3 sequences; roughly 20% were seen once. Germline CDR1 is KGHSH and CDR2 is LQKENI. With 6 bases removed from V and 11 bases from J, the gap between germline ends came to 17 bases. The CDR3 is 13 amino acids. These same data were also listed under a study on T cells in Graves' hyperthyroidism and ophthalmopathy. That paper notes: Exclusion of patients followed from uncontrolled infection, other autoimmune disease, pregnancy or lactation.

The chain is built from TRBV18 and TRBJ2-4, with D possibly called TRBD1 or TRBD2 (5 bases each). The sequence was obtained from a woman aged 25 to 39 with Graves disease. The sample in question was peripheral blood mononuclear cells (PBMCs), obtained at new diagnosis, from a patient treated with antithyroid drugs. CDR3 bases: TGTGCCAGCTCCGGGACGGTGTCTCATGTTCAGTACTTC. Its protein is CASSGTVSHVQYF. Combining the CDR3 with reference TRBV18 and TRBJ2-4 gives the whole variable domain NAGVMQNPRHLVRRRGQEARLRCSPMKGHSHVYWYRQLPEEGLKFMVYLQKENIIDESGMPKERFSAEFPKEGPSILRIQQVVRGDSAAYFCASSGTVSHVQYFGAGTRLSVL.